The TCR beta chain under discussion was sequenced for a study of blood T cell repertoires in COVID-19. Study-wide context: The United States, Italy and Spain were the sources of the acute and convalescent COVID-19 samples. PBMCs, B-cell-depleted T cells, or T cells provided the cDNA or gDNA that made up the material.

What the recovered Cohort 3 donors had was two negative PCRs, clearance, or symptom resolution. Authors' data handling: Amplification of reference gene primers was used by the study to estimate nucleated cell counts. The repertoire was sequenced with immunoSEQ multiplex PCR; TCRdb's copy has only in-frame clones and lacks some. The V and J calls and clone size come from that table; D and trimming were worked out from the DNA. The sample includes some 270,000 clones, about nine tenths of them seen just once. This clone was detected only once. Looked up from germline, CDR1 is SNHLY and CDR2 is FYNNEI. The V and J ends lost 6 bases and 7 bases, in that order; junction bases with no gene match: 8. The length of the CDR3 is 13 residues.

The clonotype originates from an older woman who had recovered from COVID-19. This sequence joins TRBV2 and TRBJ2-5, with 7 positions matching TRBD1. The sequencing input was PBMCs or T cells enriched from blood (not recorded which). CDR3 protein: CASSLGGRGTQYF. CDR3 nucleotides: TGTGCCAGCAGCTTAGGGGGCCGGGGGACCCAGTACTTC.